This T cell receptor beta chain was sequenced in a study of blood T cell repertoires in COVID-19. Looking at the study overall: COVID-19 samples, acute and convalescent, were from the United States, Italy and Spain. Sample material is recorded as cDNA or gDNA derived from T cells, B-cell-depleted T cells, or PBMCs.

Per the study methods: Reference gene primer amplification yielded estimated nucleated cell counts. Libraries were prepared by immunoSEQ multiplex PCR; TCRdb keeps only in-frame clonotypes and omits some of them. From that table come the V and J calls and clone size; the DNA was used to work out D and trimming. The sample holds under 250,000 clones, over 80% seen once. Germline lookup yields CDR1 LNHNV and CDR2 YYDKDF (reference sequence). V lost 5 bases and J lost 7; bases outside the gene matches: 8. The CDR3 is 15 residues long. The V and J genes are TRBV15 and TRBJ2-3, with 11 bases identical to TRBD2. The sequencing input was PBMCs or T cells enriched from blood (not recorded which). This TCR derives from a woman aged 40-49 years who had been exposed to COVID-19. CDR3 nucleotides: TGTGCCACCAGCGAACTAGCGGGGGTTGAGTATACGCAGTATTTT. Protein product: CATSELAGVEYTQYF.